This record concerns one TCR beta chain sequence. The data were taken from a study of cytomegalovirus exposure and HLA in healthy donors. Donors were nominally healthy when sampled, though unrecorded immune exposures were likely. A multiplex PCR was run with 60 Vbeta primers and 13 Jbeta primers. Some clones are missing from TCRdb's copy, which holds only in-frame ones; the method was immunoSEQ multiplex PCR. This sample has approximately 220,000 clones, with roughly 84% found just once. The CDR3 contains 14 residues. Germline loops: CDR1 SGHRS, CDR2 YFSETQ. The V end lost 0 bases, the J end lost 0 bases, and 6 bases lay between the germline ends.

The clonotype comes from a boy between 2 and 10 years old in good health and CMV-seronegative. The V and J genes are TRBV5-1 and TRBJ2-5; unclear D gene. Specimen: PBMCs. The CDR3 is CASSLGAYQETQYF. The DNA for the CDR3 is TGCGCCAGCAGCTTGGGGGCGTACCAAGAGACCCAGTACTTC.